These T cell receptor beta chains were read from a single sample in a study of Ad26.COV2.S vaccination and SARS-CoV-2 variants. Using immunoSEQ multiplex PCR, the repertoire was profiled, and TCRdb retains in-frame clones only, with some absent. In the table there are roughly 320,000 clones, 85% to 90% of which are singletons. This specimen was peripheral blood, taken in a trial of Ad26.COV2.S vaccine versus placebo. These TCRs come from a person aged 18 to 59 who received the Ad26.COV2.S COVID-19 vaccine or a placebo. Each CDR3 is given with its conserved first and last residue. D genes are given only for firm matches. Size is stated for part of the rows, as once, few or many counts, or as a class when the clone is expanded.

V	size	D	J	CDR3	DNA
TRBV14	-	-	TRBJ2-1	CASSQLRGVGVYNEQFF	TGTGCCAGCAGCCAGCTTCGTGGGGTCGGGGTTTACAATGAGCAGTTCTTC
TRBV30	once	-	TRBJ1-1	CAWSSPPGLQNTEAFF	TGTGCCTGGAGTTCCCCTCCGGGTCTCCAAAACACTGAAGCTTTCTTT
TRBV3-1/TRBV3-2	-	-	TRBJ1-2	CASSHLYGYTF	TGTGCCAGCAGCCATCTTTATGGCTACACCTTC
TRBV30	-	-	TRBJ1-3	CAWRTAGNTIYF	TGTGCCTGGAGGACAGCTGGAAACACCATATATTTT
TRBV27	-	TRBD1	TRBJ2-5	CASSPRQGWETQYF	TGTGCCAGCAGTCCCCGACAGGGCTGGGAGACCCAGTACTTC
TRBV5-4	-	-	TRBJ2-1	CASSQITNNEQFF	TGTGCCAGCAGCCAAATAACGAACAATGAGCAGTTCTTC
TRBV27	-	TRBD1	TRBJ2-6	CASSRQGDYSGANVLTF	TGTGCCAGCAGCCGACAGGGCGATTACTCTGGGGCCAACGTCCTGACTTTC
TRBV5-1	-	-	TRBJ1-3	CASSLKADGSGNTIYF	TGCGCCAGCAGCTTGAAGGCTGACGGCTCTGGAAACACCATATATTTT
TRBV11-1	-	-	TRBJ1-1	CASSLGKGAEAFF	TGTGCCAGCAGCTTAGGGAAAGGCGCTGAAGCTTTCTTT
TRBV2	-	TRBD1	TRBJ1-2	CASSGYRGEDGYTF	TGTGCCAGCAGTGGGTACAGGGGCGAGGATGGCTACACCTTC
TRBV7-3	-	-	TRBJ2-7	CASSLRAGEAYEQYF	TGTGCCAGCAGCTTAAGGGCGGGTGAGGCCTACGAGCAGTACTTC
TRBV6-1	once	TRBD2	TRBJ2-7	CASSDKRESYEQYF	TGTGCCAGCAGTGATAAGCGGGAGTCCTACGAGCAGTACTTC
TRBV5-4	once	TRBD1	TRBJ2-7	CASNPGTGEGSYEQYF	TGTGCCAGCAACCCCGGGACAGGGGAAGGCTCCTACGAGCAGTACTTC
TRBV6-2/TRBV6-3	-	-	TRBJ1-6	CASSYSGTLPLHF	TGTGCCAGCAGTTACTCAGGGACGCTACCCCTCCACTTT
TRBV7-2	-	TRBD2	TRBJ2-5	CASSPPGREETQYF	TGTGCCAGCAGCCCCCCGGGGAGGGAAGAGACCCAGTACTTC
TRBV6-5	-	-	TRBJ1-2	CASSLQGLGYTF	TGTGCCAGCAGTTTACAGGGTCTAGGCTACACCTTC
TRBV19	-	-	TRBJ1-5	CASRGSNSNQPQHF	TGTGCCAGTAGGGGCAGCAATAGCAATCAGCCCCAGCATTTT
TRBV6-2/TRBV6-3	-	-	TRBJ2-5	CASSYSSRGETQYF	TGTGCCAGCAGTTACTCGAGTAGGGGTGAGACCCAGTACTTC
TRBV18	-	-	TRBJ2-5	CASSLKSRGETQYF	TGTGCCAGCTCCCTAAAATCACGCGGGGAGACCCAGTACTTC
TRBV12-5	-	-	TRBJ1-2	CASAFSDGANYGYTF	TGTGCTAGTGCCTTCTCTGACGGAGCTAACTATGGCTACACCTTC
TRBV27	-	TRBD2	TRBJ2-5	CASSSHRTSGEETQYF	TGTGCCAGCAGTTCACACCGGACTAGCGGGGAAGAGACCCAGTACTTC
TRBV13	-	-	TRBJ2-7	CASSSTRYEQYF	TGTGCCAGCAGCTCAACTCGGTACGAGCAGTACTTC
TRBV5-6	-	-	TRBJ1-5	CASSLGPAYSNQPQHF	TGTGCCAGCAGCTTGGGTCCGGCATATAGCAATCAGCCCCAGCATTTT
TRBV18	-	-	TRBJ2-7	CASSPGQRSSYEQYF	TGTGCCAGCTCACCTGGACAGCGGAGCTCCTACGAGCAGTACTTC
TRBV7-8	-	-	TRBJ1-5	CASSLNQGGYSNQPQHF	TGTGCCAGCAGCTTGAATCAGGGAGGTTATAGCAATCAGCCCCAGCATTTT
TRBV7-8	-	-	TRBJ2-6	CASSLGSGSSGANVLTF	TGTGCCAGCAGCTTAGGGTCAGGGAGCTCTGGGGCCAACGTCCTGACTTTC
TRBV6-5	-	TRBD1	TRBJ1-4	CASVRGPGEKLFF	TGTGCCAGCGTCAGGGGGCCGGGAGAAAAACTGTTTTTT
TRBV19	-	-	TRBJ1-5	CASSIVYGGNQPQHF	TGTGCCAGTAGTATAGTATACGGGGGAAATCAGCCCCAGCATTTT
TRBV18	-	-	TRBJ1-3	CASSPVQEAGNTIYF	TGTGCCAGCTCACCGGTCCAGGAAGCCGGAAACACCATATATTTT
TRBV20-1	-	-	TRBJ1-1	CSASLFIGVKSAEAFF	TGCAGTGCTAGTCTTTTTATTGGGGTAAAGTCCGCTGAAGCTTTCTTT
TRBV10-3	-	-	TRBJ1-1	CAISGNKNTEAFF	TGTGCCATCAGTGGGAATAAGAACACTGAAGCTTTCTTT
TRBV7-2	-	-	TRBJ1-1	CASSPRSNTEAFF	TGTGCCAGCAGCCCCCGGTCGAACACTGAAGCTTTCTTT
TRBV7-2	once	-	TRBJ2-5	CASSLGLQETQYF	TGTGCCAGCAGCTTAGGGCTCCAAGAGACCCAGTACTTC
TRBV2	few	-	TRBJ2-2	CASTQGGELFF	TGTGCCAGCACCCAGGGAGGGGAGCTGTTTTTT
TRBV5-6	-	-	TRBJ1-1	CASSPDTRNTEAFF	TGTGCCAGCAGCCCAGACACACGGAACACTGAAGCTTTCTTT
TRBV2	-	-	TRBJ2-2	CASSESTGRPGELFF	TGTGCCAGCAGTGAGTCGACAGGGAGGCCCGGGGAGCTGTTTTTT
TRBV19	-	-	TRBJ1-2	CASSHYGMDSNYGYTF	TGTGCCAGTAGTCATTACGGAATGGACAGTAACTATGGCTACACCTTC
TRBV4-3	once	TRBD1	TRBJ1-1	CASSQVQGVPAEAFF	TGCGCCAGCAGCCAAGTACAGGGGGTCCCGGCTGAAGCTTTCTTT
TRBV20-1	once	-	TRBJ1-2	CSASPEGVGYGYTF	TGCAGTGCTAGTCCGGAAGGGGTTGGCTATGGCTACACCTTC